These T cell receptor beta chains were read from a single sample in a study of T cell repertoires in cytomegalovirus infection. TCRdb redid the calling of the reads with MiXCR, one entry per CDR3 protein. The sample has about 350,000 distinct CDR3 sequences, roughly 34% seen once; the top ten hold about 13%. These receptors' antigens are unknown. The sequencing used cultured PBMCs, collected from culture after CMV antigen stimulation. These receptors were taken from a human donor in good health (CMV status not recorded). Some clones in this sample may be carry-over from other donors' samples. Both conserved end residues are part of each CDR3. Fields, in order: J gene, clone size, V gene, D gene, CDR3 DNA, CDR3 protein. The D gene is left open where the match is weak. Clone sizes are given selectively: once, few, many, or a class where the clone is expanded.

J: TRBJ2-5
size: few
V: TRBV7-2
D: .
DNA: TGTGCCAGCAGCTCGTTAGCGGAATATCAAGAGACCCAGTACTTC
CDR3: CASSSLAEYQETQYF

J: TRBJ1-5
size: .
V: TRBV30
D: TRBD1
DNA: TGTGCCGGCTCTTGGACAGGGAGCAATCAGCCCCAGCATTTT
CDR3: CAGSWTGSNQPQHF

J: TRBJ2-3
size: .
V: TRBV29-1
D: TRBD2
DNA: TGCAGCGCCGACGGACTAGCGGGAGTCCTCGGCACAGATACGCAGTATTTT
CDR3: CSADGLAGVLGTDTQYF

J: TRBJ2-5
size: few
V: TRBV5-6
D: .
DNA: TGTGCCAGCAGCTTATCACGATTGATTCAAGAGACCCAGTACTTC
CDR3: CASSLSRLIQETQYF

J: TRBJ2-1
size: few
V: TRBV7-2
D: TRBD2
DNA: TGTGCCAGCAGATTAGGCCTTTGGCTAGCGGAATACAATGAGCAGTTCTTC
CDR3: CASRLGLWLAEYNEQFF

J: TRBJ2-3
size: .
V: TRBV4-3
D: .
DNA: TGCGCCAGCAGCCAAGTTGCGGCGGGGGATACGCAGTATTTT
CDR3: CASSQVAAGDTQYF

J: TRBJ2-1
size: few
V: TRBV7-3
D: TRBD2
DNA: TGTGCCAGCAGCAACCCTAGCGGGAGCGGCAATGAGCAGTTCTTC
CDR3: CASSNPSGSGNEQFF

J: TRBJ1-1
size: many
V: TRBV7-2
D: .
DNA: TGTGCCAGCAGCCCGCGGACGAACACTGAAGCTTTCTTT
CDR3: CASSPRTNTEAFF

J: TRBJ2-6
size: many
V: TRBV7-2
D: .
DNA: TGTGCCAGCAGCTCCCGGGGGCCAGCGGGTCCCTACTCTGGGGCCAACGTCCTGACTTTC
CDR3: CASSSRGPAGPYSGANVLTF

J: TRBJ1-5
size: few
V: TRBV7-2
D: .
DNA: TGTGCCAGCAGCGGGAGCGGAGCCGGTCAGCCCCAGCATTTT
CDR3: CASSGSGAGQPQHF

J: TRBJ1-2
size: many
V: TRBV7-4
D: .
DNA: TGTGCCAGCAGCCCACGGGAACAGGGCTTGTTGACCTATGGCTACACCTTC
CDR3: CASSPREQGLLTYGYTF

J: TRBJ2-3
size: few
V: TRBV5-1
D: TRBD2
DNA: TGCGCCAGCAGCTTAACGGGAGGCGCCAGAGATACGCAGTATTTT
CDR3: CASSLTGGARDTQYF

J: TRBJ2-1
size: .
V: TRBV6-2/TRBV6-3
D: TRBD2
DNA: TGTGCCAGCAGTTGGCCGGGAGCGGGAATGAGAGTGCAGTTCTTC
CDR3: CASSWPGAGMRVQFF

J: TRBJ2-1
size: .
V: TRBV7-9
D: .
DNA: TGTGCCAGCAGCTTAGGCCACGATGAGCAGTTCTTC
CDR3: CASSLGHDEQFF

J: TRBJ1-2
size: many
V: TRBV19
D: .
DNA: TGTGCCAGTAGTGTGGACCTCTATGGCTACACCTTC
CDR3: CASSVDLYGYTF

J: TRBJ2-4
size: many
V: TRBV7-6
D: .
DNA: TGTGCCAGCAGCTTAGGTGGCAGGTCTTCCATTCAGTACTTC
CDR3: CASSLGGRSSIQYF

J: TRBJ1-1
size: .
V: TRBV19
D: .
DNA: TGTGCCAGTAGTCAGACATTTTCCCCTGGAGCTTTCTTT
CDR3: CASSQTFSPGAFF

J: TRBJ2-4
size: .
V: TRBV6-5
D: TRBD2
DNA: TGTGCCAGCAGTTGGGCGGGGGCTAGCGGGAGGGCCGCCAAAAACATTCAGTACTTC
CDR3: CASSWAGASGRAAKNIQYF

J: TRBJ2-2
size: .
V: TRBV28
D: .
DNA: TGTGCCAGCAGTTTAACCTCCACCGGGGAGCTGTTTTTT
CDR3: CASSLTSTGELFF

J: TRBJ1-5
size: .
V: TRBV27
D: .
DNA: TGTGCCAGCAGTAATAGCCCCGGGCGCAGGTCAGGCAATCAGCCCCAGCATTTT
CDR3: CASSNSPGRRSGNQPQHF

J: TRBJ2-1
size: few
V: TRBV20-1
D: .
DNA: TGCAGTGCTAGTGGACAAACAATCGATGAGCAGTTCTTC
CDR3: CSASGQTIDEQFF

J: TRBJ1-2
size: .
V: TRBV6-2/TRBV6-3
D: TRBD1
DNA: TGTGCCAGCAGTGATGGGACAGGGGATGGCTACACCTTC
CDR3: CASSDGTGDGYTF

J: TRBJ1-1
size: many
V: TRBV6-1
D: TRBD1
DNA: TGTGCCAGCAAAGTCAAAGGAGGGGGCCAGGGTGAAGCTTTCTTT
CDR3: CASKVKGGGQGEAFF

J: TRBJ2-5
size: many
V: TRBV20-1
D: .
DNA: TGCAGTCCTACAATGGGGGGAGAGGAGACCCAGTACTTC
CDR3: CSPTMGGEETQYF

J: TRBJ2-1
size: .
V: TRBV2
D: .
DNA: TGTGCCAGCAGTGACCGGCCTTACAATGAGCAGTTCTTC
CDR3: CASSDRPYNEQFF

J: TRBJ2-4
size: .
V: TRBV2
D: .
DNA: TGTGCCAGCAGTGCCCGGGACATTCAGTACTTC
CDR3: CASSARDIQYF

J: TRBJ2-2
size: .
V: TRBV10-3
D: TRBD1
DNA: TGTGCCATCAGGGCCGGGACAGTGAACACCGGGGAGCTGTTTTTT
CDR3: CAIRAGTVNTGELFF

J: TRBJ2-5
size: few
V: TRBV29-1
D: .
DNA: TGCAGCGTTCTAATAGAGACCCAGTACTTC
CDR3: CSVLIETQYF

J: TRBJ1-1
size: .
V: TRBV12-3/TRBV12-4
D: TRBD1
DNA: TGTGCCAGCAGTGTTCGAAACGCCGGGACAGACACTGAAGCTTTCTTT
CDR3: CASSVRNAGTDTEAFF

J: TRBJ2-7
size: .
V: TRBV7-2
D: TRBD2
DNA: TGTGCCAGCAGCGCCCAGACTAGCGGGGTGCTCTACGAGCAGTACTTC
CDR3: CASSAQTSGVLYEQYF

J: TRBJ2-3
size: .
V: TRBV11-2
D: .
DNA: TGTGCCAGCAGCTTAAATCGGCCAGATACGCAGTATTTT
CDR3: CASSLNRPDTQYF

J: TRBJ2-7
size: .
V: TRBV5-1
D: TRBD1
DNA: TGCGCCAGCAGCTTGGAGGCCAGGGGGAGCGAGCAGTACTTC
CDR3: CASSLEARGSEQYF

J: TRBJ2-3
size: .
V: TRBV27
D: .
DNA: TGTGCCAGCAGTTCCCCTAACAGCATCTATAGCACAGATACGCAGTATTTT
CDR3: CASSSPNSIYSTDTQYF

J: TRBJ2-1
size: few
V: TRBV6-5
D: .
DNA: .
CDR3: CASSYSSGQDYNEQFF

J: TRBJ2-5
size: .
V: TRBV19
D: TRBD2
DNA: TGTGCCAGTAGTATAGGCGGGACTAGCGGGAAAGAGACCCAGTACTTC
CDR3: CASSIGGTSGKETQYF

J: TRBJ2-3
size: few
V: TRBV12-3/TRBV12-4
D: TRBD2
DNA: TGTGCCAGCAGTTTAGCGCTAGCGGGAGACACAGATACGCAGTATTTT
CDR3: CASSLALAGDTDTQYF

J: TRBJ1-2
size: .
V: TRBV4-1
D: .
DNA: TGCGCCAGCAGCCGCTTCGTAAGGGAAGGCTACACCTTC
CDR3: CASSRFVREGYTF

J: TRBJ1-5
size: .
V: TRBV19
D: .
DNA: TGTGCCAGTAGCCGGGGGGCCGCAGGATATAGCAATCAGCCCCAGCATTTT
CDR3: CASSRGAAGYSNQPQHF

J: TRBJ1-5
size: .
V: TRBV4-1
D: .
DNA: TGCGCCAGCAGCCAAGAGGAAGGGACTCAGCCCCAGCATTTT
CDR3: CASSQEEGTQPQHF

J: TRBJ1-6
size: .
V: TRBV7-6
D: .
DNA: TGTGCCAGCAGCTTATCGAAGAATTCACCCCTCCACTTT
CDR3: CASSLSKNSPLHF

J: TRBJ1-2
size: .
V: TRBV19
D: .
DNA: TGTGCCAGTAGTATGGACCAGGGCGTCGGTGGCTACACCTTC
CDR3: CASSMDQGVGGYTF

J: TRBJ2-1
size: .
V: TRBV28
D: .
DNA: TGTGCCAGCAGTTCCCCCTGGGGTGCCTACAATGAGCAGTTCTTC
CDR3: CASSSPWGAYNEQFF

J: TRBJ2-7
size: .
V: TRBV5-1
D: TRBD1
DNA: TGCGCCAGCAGCTCGCGGACAGGGCCCTACGAGCAGTACTTC
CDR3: CASSSRTGPYEQYF

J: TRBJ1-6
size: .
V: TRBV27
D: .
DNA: TGTGCCAGCAGACTTGAGGGTGGGGATAATTCACCCCTCCACTTT
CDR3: CASRLEGGDNSPLHF

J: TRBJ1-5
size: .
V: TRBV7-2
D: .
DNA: TGTGCCAGCAGCACCGACCTTGCTAGCAATCAGCCCCAGCATTTT
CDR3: CASSTDLASNQPQHF

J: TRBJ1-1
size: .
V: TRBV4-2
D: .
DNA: TGTGCCAGCAGCCTGGGCCGGGACGTTCGAAACACTGAAGCTTTCTTT
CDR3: CASSLGRDVRNTEAFF

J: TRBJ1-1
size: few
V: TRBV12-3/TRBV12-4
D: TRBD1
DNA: TGTGCCAGCAGAACGGGACAGGGGGTTGGCACTGAAGCTTTCTTT
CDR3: CASRTGQGVGTEAFF

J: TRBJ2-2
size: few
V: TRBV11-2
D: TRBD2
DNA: TGTGCCAGCAGAAAACTAGCGGGAGGGCCGAGGACCGGGGAGCTGTTTTTT
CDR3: CASRKLAGGPRTGELFF

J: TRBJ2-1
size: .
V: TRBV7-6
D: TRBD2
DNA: TGTGCCAGCAGCTCGGACCTCGGACTAGCGGGCTCGAATGAGCAGTTCTTC
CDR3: CASSSDLGLAGSNEQFF

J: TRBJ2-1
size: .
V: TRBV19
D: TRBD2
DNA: TGTGCCAGTAGTCCTCCGGGCGGGAGAGGTGGATATGAGCAGTTCTTC
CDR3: CASSPPGGRGGYEQFF

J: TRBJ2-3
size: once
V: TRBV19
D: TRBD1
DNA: TGTGCCAGTAAAGTTAGTGGGGACAGAGATACGCAGTATTTT
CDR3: CASKVSGDRDTQYF

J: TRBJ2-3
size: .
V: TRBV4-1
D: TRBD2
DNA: TGCGCCAGCAGCCGGGACCTAGCGGGAAACACAGATACGCAGTATTTT
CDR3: CASSRDLAGNTDTQYF

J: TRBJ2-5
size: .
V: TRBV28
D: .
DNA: TGTGCCAGCAGCCTAAGGGCACGGGGGCCGCAAGAGACCCAGTACTTC
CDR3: CASSLRARGPQETQYF

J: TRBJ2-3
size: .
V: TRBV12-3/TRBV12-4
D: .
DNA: TGTGCCAGCAGCCGAGAGCCGAGTGGAACAGATACGCAGTATTTT
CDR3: CASSREPSGTDTQYF

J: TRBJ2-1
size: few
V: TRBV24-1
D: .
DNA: TGTGCCACCAGTGATTGGACCTCTCACGGAAACAATGAGCAGTTCTTC
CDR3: CATSDWTSHGNNEQFF

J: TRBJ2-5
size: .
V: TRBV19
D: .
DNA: TGTGCCAGTAGTACGACTGGTTCGGAGACCCAGTACTTC
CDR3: CASSTTGSETQYF

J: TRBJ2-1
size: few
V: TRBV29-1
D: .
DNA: TGCAGCGTGCACAGTGAGCAGTTCTTC
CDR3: CSVHSEQFF

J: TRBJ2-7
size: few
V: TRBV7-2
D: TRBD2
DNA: TGTGCCAGCAGCACGGTAGCGGGGGGGTCCTACGAGCAGTACTTC
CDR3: CASSTVAGGSYEQYF

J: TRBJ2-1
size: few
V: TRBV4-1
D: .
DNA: TGCGCCAGCAGCCAAGGGGATGGCTCCTACAATGAGCAGTTCTTC
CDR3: CASSQGDGSYNEQFF

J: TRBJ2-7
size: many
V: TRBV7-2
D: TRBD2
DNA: TGTGCCAGCAGCTTAAGACCACTAGCGGGAGTAGGGGAGCAGTACTTC
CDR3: CASSLRPLAGVGEQYF